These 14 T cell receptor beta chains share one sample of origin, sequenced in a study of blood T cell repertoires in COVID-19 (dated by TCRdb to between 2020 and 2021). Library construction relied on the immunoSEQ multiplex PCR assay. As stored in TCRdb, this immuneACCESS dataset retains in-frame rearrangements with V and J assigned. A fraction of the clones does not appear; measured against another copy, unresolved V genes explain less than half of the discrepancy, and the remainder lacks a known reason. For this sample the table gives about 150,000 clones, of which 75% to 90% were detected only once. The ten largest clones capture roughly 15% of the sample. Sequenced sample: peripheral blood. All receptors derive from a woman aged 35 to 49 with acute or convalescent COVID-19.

The CDR3 spells CASSPRTGATTNEKLFF. CDR3 sequence (DNA): TGTGCCAGCAGCCCCCGGACAGGGGCTACAACTAATGAAAAACTGTTTTTT. The chain recombines TRBV11-3 with TRBJ1-4; 9 bases match TRBD1. Looked up from germline, CDR1 is SGHNT and CDR2 is YENEEA. Trimming took 5 bases from V and 0 from J; bases not matched to a gene: 7. The length of the CDR3 is 17 residues.

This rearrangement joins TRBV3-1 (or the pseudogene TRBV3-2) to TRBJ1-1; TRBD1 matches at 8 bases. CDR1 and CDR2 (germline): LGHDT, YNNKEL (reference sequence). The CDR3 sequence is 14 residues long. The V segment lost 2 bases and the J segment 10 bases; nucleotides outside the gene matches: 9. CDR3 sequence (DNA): TGTGCCAGCAGCCAACAGGGGGCTTACCGGCGAGCTTTCTTT. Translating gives CASSQQGAYRRAFF.

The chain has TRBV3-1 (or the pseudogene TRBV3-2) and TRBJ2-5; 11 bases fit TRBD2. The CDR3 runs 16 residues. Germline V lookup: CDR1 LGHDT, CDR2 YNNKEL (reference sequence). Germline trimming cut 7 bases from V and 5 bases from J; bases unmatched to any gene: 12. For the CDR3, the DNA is TGTGCCAGCACCCCATTACTAGCGGGAGCGGGGGAGACCCAGTACTTC. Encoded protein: CASTPLLAGAGETQYF.

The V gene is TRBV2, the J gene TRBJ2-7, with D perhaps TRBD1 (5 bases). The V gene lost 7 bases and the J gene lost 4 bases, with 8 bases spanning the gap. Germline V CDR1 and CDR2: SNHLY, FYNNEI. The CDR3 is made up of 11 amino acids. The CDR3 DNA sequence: TGTGCCAGCACCGACAGTTACGAGCAGTACTTC. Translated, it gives CASTDSYEQYF.

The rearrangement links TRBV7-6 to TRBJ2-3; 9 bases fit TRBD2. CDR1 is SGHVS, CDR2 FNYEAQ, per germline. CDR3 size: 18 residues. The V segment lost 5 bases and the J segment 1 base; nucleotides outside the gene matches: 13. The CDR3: CASSAGTSGSARTDTQYF. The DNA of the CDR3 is TGTGCCAGCAGCGCAGGAACTAGCGGGTCGGCACGCACAGATACGCAGTATTTT.

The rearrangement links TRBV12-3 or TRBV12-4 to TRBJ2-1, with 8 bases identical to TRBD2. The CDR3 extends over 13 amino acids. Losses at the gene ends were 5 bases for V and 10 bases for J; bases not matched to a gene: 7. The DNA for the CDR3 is TGTGCCAGCAGTCCCGGGGGGGGGCTGGAGCAGTTCTTC. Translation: CASSPGGGLEQFF.

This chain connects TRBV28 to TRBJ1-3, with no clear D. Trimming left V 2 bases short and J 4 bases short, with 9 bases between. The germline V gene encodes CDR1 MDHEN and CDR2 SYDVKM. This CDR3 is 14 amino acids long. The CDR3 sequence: CASSLIQTGNTIYF. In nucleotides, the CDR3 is TGTGCCAGCAGTTTAATACAGACGGGAAACACCATATATTTT.

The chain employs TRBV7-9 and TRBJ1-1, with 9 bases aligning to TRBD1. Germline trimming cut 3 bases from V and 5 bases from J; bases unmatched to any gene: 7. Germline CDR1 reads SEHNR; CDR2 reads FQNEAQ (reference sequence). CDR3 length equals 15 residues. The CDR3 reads CASSFTGGAGTEAFF. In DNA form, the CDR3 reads TGTGCCAGCAGCTTTACAGGGGGCGCGGGTACTGAAGCTTTCTTT. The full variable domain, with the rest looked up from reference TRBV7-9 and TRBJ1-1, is DTGVSQNPRHKITKRGQNVTFRCDPISEHNRLYWYRQTLGQGPEFLTYFQNEAQLEKSRLLSDRFSAERPKGSFSTLEIQRTEQGDSAMYLCASSFTGGAGTEAFFGQGTRLTVV.

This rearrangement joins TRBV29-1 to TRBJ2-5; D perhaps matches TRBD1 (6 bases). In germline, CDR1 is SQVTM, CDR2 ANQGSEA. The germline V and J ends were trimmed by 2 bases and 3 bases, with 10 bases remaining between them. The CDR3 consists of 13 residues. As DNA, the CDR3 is TGCAGCGTTGAAAGGACAGCCAAAGAGACCCAGTACTTC. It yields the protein CSVERTAKETQYF.

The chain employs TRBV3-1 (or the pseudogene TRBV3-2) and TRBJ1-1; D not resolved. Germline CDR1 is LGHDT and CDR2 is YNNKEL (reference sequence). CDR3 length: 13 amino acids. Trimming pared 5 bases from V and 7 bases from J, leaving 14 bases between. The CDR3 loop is CASSARGLGEAFF. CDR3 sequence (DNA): TGTGCCAGCAGCGCCCGCGGACTGGGTGAAGCTTTCTTT.

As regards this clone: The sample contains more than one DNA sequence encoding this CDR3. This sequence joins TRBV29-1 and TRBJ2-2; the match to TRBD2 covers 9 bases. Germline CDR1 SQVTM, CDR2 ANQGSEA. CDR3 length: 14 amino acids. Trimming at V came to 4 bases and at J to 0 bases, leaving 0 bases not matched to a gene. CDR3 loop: CSVGLAANTGELFF. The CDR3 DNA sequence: TGCAGCGTTGGACTAGCGGCGAACACCGGGGAGCTGTTTTTT.

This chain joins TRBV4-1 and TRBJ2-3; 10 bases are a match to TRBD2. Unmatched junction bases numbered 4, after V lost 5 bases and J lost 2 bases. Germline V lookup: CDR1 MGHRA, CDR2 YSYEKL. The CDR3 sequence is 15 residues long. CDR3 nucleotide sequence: TGCGCCAGCAGCAATGGACTAGCGGACACAGATACGCAGTATTTT. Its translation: CASSNGLADTDTQYF.

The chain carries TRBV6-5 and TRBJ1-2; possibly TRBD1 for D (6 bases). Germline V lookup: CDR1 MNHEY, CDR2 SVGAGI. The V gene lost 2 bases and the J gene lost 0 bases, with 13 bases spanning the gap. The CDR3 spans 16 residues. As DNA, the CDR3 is TGTGCCAGCAGTTACCGGGGGGACACAGCTAACTATGGCTACACCTTC. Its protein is CASSYRGDTANYGYTF.

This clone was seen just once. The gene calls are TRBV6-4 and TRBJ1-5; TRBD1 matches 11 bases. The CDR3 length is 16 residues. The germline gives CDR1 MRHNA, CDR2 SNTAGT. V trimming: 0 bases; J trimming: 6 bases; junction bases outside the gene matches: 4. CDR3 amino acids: CASSDSRDRGSQPQHF. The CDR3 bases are TGTGCCAGCAGTGACTCCCGGGACAGGGGGAGTCAGCCCCAGCATTTT.